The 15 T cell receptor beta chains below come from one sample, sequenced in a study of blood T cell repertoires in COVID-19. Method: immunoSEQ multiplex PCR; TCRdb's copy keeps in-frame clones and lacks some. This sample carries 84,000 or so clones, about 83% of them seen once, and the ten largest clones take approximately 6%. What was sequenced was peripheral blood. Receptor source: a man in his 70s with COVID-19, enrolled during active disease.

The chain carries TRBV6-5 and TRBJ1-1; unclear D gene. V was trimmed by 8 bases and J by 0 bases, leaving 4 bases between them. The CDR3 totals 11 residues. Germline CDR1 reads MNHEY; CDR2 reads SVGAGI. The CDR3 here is CASLMNTEAFF. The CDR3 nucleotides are TGTGCCAGCCTTATGAACACTGAAGCTTTCTTT.

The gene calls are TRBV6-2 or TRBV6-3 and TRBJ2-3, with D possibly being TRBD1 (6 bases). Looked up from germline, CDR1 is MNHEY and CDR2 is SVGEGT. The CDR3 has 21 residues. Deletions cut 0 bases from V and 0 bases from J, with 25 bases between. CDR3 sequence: CASSYSISSSMGAGSTDTQYF. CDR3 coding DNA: TGTGCCAGCAGTTACTCGATAAGTAGTTCGATGGGGGCCGGGAGCACAGATACGCAGTATTTT.

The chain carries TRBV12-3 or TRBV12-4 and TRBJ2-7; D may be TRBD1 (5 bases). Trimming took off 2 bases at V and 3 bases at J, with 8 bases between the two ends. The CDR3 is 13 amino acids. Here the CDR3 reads CASSLNQGYEQYF. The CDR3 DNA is TGTGCCAGCAGTTTAAATCAGGGCTACGAGCAGTACTTC.

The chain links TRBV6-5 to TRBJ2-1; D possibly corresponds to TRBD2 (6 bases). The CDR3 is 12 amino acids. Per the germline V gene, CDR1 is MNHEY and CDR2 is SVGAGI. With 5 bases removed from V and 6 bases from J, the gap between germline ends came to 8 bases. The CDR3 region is CASSRGGNEQFF. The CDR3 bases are TGTGCCAGCAGTCGGGGAGGCAATGAGCAGTTCTTC.

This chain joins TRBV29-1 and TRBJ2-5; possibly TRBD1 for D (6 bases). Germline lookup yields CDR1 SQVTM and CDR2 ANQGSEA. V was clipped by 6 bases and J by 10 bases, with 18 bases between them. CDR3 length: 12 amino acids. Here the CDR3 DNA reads TGCAGCGTACGGCACGGTCAAGGGGGCCAGTACTTC. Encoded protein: CSVRHGQGGQYF.

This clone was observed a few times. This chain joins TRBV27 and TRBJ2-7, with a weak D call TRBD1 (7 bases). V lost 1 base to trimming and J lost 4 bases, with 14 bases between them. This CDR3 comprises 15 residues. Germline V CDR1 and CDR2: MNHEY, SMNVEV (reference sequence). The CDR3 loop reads CASSLYQGGLYEQYF. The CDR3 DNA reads TGTGCCAGCAGTTTATACCAGGGGGGTTTATACGAGCAGTACTTC.

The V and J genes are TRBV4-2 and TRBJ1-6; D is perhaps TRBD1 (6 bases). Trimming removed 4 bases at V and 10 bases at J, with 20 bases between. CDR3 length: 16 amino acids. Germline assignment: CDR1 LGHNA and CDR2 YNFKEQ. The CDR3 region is CASSREKLQGGSPLHF. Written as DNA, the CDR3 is TGTGCCAGCAGCCGAGAAAAACTACAGGGCGGATCACCCCTCCACTTT.

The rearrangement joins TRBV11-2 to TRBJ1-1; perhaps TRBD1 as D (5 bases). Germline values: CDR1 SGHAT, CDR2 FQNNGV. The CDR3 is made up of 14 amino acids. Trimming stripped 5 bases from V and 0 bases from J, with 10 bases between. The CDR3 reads CASSVQGLNTEAFF. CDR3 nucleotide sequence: TGTGCCAGCAGCGTGCAGGGCTTGAACACTGAAGCTTTCTTT.

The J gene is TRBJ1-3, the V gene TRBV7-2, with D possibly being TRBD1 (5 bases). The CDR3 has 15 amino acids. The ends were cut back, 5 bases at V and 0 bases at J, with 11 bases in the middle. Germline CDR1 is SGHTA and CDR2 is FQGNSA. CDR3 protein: CASSRDRDSGNTIYF. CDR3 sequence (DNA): TGTGCCAGCAGCCGCGACAGAGACTCTGGAAACACCATATATTTT.

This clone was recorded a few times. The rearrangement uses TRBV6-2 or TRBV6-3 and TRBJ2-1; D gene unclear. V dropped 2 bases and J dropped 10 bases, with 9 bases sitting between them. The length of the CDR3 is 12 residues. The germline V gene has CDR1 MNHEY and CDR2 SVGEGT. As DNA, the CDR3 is TGTGCCAGCAGTTACCTTGCGTCGGAGCAGTTCTTC. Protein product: CASSYLASEQFF.

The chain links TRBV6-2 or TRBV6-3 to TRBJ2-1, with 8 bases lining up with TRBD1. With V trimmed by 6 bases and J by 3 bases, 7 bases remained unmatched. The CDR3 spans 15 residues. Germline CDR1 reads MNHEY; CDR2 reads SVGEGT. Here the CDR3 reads CASSPRGQVYNEQFF. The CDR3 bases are TGTGCCAGCAGCCCGAGGGGACAGGTCTACAATGAGCAGTTCTTC.

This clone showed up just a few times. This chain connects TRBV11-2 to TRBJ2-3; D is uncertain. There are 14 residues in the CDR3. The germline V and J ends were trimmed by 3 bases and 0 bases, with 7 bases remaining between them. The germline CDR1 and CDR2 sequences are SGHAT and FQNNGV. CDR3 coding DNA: TGTGCCAGCAGCTTGGCGGAGAGCACAGATACGCAGTATTTT. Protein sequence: CASSLAESTDTQYF.

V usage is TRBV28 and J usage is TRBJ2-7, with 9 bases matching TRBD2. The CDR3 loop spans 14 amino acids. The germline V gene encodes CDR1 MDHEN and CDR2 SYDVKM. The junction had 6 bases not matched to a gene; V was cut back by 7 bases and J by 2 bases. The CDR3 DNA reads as TGTGCCAGCATGGGGGCGGGAGGGACCTACGAGCAGTACTTC. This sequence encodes CASMGAGGTYEQYF.

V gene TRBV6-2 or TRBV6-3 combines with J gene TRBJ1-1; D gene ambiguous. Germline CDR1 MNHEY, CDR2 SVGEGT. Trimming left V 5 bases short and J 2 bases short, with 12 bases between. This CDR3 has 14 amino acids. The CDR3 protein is CASSTSTPNTEAFF. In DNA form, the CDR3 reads TGTGCCAGCAGTACATCGACACCTAACACTGAAGCTTTCTTT.

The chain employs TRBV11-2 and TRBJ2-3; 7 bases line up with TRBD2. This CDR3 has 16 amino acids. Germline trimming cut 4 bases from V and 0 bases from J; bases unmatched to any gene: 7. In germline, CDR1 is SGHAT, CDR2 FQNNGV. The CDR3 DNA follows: TGTGCCAGCAGCTCCTGGGGGGGTGCAAGCACAGATACGCAGTATTTT. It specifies CASSSWGGASTDTQYF. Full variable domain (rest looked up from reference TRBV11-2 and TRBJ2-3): EAGVAQSPRYKIIEKRQSVAFWCNPISGHATLYWYQQILGQGPKLLIQFQNNGVVDDSQLPKDRFSAERLKGVDSTLKIQPAKLEDSAVYLCASSSWGGASTDTQYFGPGTRLTVL.